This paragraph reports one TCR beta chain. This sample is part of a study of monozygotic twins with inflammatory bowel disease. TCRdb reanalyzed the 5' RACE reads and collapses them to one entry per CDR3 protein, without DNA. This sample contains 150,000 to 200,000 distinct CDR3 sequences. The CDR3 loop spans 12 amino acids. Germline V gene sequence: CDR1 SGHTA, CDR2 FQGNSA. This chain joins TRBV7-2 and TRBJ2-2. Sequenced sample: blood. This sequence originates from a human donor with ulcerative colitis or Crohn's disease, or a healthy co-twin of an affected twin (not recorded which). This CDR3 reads CASSLVTGELFF. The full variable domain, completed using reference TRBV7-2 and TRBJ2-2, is GAGVSQSPSNKVTEKGKDVELRCDPISGHTALYWYRQSLGQGLEFLIYFQGNSAPDKSGLPSDRFSAERTGGSVSTLTIQRTQQEDSAVYLCASSLVTGELFFGEGSRLTVL.